This TCR beta chain comes out of a study of T cell repertoires in cytomegalovirus infection. Study in general: Evidence of both CMV infection and a matching HLA type came from public TCR beta signatures. General observations from the study: The ex vivo response showed dominance by HLA-C-restricted CMV-specific TCR beta clonotypes. Based on cumulative public TCR beta family frequency, carriers of CMV plus the relevant HLA were identified.

Concerning this clonotype: The antigen remains undetermined.

In TCRdb, the reads were re-called with MiXCR into one record per CDR3 protein. The table shows roughly 500,000 distinct CDR3 sequences, with approximately 17% occurring only once. V lost 0 bases, J lost 2 bases, and 12 bases lay in between. There are 15 residues in the CDR3. Germline CDR1 reads DFQATT; CDR2 reads SNEGSKA (reference sequence). The V and J genes are TRBV20-1 and TRBJ2-3; no firm D call. The source material was CD8+ T cells from PBMCs. This sequence originates from a human donor in good health (CMV status not recorded). Some clones in this sample may be carry-over from other donors' samples. CDR3 bases: TGCAGTGCTAGAGATCTAAGTTCCCTCACAGATACGCAGTATTTT. Amino acids: CSARDLSSLTDTQYF.